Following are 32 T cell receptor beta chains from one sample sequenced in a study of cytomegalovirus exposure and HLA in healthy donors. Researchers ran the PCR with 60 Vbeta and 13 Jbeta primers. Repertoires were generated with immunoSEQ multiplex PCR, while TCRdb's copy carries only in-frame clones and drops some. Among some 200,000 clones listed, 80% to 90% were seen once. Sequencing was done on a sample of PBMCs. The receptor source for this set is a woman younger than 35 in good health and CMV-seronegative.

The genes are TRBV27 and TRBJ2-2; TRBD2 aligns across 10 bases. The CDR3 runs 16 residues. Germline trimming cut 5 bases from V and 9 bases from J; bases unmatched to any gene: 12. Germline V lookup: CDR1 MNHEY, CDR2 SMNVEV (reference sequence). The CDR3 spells CASSPGTSETHRELFF. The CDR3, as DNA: TGTGCCAGCAGTCCCGGGACTAGCGAAACTCACCGGGAGCTGTTTTTT.

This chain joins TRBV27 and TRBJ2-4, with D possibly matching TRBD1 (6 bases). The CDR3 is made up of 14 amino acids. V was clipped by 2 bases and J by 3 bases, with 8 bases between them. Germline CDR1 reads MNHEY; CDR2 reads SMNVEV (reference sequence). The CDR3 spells CASSLSRGKNIQYF. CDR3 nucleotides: TGTGCCAGCAGTTTAAGCAGGGGCAAAAACATTCAGTACTTC.

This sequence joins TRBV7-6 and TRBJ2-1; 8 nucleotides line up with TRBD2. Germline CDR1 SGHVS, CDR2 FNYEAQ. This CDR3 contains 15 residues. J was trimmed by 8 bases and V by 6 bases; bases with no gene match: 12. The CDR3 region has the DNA TGTGCCAGCAGGGAAGCGGGAGTCGCCTTGGATGAGCAGTTCTTC. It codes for CASREAGVALDEQFF.

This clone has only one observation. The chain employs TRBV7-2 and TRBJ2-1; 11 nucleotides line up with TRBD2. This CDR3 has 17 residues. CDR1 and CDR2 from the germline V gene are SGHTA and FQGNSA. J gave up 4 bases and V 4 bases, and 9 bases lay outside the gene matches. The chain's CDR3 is CASSSKLAGAVYNEQFF. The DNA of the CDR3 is TGTGCCAGCAGCTCAAAACTAGCGGGGGCCGTATACAATGAGCAGTTCTTC.

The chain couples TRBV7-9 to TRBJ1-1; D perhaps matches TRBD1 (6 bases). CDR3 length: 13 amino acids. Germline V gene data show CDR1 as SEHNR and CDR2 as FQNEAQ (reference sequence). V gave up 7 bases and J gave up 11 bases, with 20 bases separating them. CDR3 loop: CASTLGGALFAFF. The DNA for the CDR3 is TGTGCCAGCACCCTTGGGGGGGCATTGTTTGCTTTCTTT.

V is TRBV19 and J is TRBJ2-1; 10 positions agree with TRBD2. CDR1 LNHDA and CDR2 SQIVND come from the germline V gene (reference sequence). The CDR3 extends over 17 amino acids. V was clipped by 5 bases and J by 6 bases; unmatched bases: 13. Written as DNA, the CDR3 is TGTGCCAGTAGTCCTCAGGGGTCGACTAGCGGGTTCAATGAGCAGTTCTTC. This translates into CASSPQGSTSGFNEQFF.

The CDR3 region has the DNA TGTGCCAGTAGTACGGGAGCGTTCACAGATACGCAGTATTTT. Translated, it gives CASSTGAFTDTQYF. The genes are TRBV19 and TRBJ2-3; D is possibly TRBD2 (6 bases). This CDR3 region has 14 residues. CDR1 LNHDA and CDR2 SQIVND come from the germline V gene (reference sequence). Trimming removed 4 bases at V and 2 bases at J, with 10 bases between.

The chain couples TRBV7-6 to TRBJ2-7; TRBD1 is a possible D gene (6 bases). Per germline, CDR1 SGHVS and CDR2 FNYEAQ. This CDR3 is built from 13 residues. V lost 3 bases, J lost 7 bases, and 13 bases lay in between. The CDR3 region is CASSLGASSEQYF. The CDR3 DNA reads TGTGCCAGCAGCTTGGGGGCAAGTTCGGAGCAGTACTTC. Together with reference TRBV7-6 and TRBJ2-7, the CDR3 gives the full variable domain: GAGVSQSPRYKVTKRGQDVALRCDPISGHVSLYWYRQALGQGPEFLTYFNYEAQQDKSGLPNDRFSAERPEGSISTLTIQRTEQRDSAMYRCASSLGASSEQYFGPGTRLTVT.

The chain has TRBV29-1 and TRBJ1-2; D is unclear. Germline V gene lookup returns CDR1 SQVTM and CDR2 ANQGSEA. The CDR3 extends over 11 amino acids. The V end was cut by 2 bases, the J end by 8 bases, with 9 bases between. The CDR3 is CSVERSRGYTF. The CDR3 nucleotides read TGCAGCGTTGAACGGTCTCGGGGCTACACCTTC.

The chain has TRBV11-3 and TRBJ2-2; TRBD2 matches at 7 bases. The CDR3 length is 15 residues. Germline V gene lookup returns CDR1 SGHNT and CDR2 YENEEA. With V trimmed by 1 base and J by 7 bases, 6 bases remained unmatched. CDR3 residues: CASSLVAGVVGELFF. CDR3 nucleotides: TGTGCCAGCAGCTTAGTGGCGGGAGTGGTCGGGGAGCTGTTTTTT.

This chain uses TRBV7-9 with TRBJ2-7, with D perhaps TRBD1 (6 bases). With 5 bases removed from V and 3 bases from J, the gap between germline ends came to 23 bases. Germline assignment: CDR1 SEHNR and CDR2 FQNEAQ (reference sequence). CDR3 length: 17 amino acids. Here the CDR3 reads CASSPAPTGGYYYEQYF. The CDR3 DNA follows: TGTGCCAGCAGCCCTGCCCCGACAGGCGGATATTACTACGAGCAGTACTTC.

The CDR3 loop is CASSPRLGQGNGGYGYTF. As DNA, the CDR3 is TGTGCCAGCAGCCCCCGCCTGGGACAGGGTAATGGGGGCTATGGCTACACCTTC. The V and J genes are TRBV9 and TRBJ1-2, with 9 positions matching TRBD1. V was clipped by 4 bases and J by 4 bases; unmatched bases: 17. The CDR3 has 18 residues. CDR1 is SGDLS and CDR2 is YYNGEE in the germline V gene.

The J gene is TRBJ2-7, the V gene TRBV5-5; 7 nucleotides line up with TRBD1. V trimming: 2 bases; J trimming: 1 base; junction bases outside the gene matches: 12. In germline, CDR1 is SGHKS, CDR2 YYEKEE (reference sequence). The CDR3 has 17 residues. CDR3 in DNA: TGTGCCAGCAGCTTTGAGGGACAGATGGTAGAGTCCTACGAGCAGTACTTC. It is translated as CASSFEGQMVESYEQYF.

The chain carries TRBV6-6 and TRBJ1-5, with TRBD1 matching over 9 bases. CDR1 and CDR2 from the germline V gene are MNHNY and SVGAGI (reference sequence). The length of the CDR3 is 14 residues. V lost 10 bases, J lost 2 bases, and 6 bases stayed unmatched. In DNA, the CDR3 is TGTGCCACCTCGGACAGGGGCCGCAATCAGCCCCAGCATTTT. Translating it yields CATSDRGRNQPQHF.

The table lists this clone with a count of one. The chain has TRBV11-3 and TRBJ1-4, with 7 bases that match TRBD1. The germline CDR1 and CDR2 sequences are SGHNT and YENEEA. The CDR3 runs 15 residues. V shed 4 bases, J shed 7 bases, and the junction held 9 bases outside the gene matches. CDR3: CASSSHRGGGEKLFF. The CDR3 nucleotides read TGTGCCAGCAGCTCCCACAGGGGTGGGGGTGAAAAACTGTTTTTT.

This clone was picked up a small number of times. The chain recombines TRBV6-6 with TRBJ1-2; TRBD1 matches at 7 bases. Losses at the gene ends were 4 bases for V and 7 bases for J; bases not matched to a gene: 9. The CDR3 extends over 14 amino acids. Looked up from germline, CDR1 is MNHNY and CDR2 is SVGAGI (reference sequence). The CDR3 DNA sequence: TGTGCCAGCAGTTCTCACCGCGGGACAGCTGGCTACACCTTC. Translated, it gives CASSSHRGTAGYTF.

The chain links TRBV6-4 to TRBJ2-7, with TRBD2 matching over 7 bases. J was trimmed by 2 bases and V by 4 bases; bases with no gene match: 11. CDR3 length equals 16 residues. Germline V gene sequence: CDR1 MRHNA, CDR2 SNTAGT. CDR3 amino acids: CASSGPSGAAAYEQYF. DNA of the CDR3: TGTGCCAGCAGTGGCCCCAGCGGGGCCGCCGCCTACGAGCAGTACTTC.

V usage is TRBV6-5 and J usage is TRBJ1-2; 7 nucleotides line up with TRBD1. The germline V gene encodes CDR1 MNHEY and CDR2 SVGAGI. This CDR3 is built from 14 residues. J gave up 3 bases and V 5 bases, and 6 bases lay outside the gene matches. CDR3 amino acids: CASSQTGTDYGYTF. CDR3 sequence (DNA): TGTGCCAGCAGTCAAACAGGGACAGACTATGGCTACACCTTC.

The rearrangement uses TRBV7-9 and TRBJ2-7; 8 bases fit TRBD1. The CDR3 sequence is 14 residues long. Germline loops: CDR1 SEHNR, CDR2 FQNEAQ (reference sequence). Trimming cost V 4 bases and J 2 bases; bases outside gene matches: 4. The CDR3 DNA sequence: TGTGCCAGCAGCTACCGGGACAGGACCTACGAGCAGTACTTC. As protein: CASSYRDRTYEQYF.

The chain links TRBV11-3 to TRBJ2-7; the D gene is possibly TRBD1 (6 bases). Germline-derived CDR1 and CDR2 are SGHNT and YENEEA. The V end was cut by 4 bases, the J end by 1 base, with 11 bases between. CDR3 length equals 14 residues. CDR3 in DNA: TGTGCCAGCAGCTACCGACAGGAGTCCTACGAGCAGTACTTC. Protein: CASSYRQESYEQYF.

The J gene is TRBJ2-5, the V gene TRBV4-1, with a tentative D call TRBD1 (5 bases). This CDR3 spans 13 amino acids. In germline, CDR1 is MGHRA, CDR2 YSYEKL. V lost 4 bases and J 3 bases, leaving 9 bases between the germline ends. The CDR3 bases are TGCGCCAGCAGCCTGGCAGGGAAAGAGACCCAGTACTTC. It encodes CASSLAGKETQYF.

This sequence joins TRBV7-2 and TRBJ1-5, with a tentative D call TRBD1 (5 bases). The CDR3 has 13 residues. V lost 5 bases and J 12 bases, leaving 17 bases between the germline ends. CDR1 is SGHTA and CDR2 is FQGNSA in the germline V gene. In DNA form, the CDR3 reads TGTGCCAGCAGCCAAGGACAAGAGGACCGCCAGCATTTT. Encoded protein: CASSQGQEDRQHF.

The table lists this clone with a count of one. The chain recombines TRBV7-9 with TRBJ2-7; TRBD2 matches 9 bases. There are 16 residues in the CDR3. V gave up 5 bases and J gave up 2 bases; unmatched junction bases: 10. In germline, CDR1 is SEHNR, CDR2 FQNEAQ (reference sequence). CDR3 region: CASSPRLAVNPYEQYF. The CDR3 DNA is TGTGCCAGCAGCCCCAGACTAGCGGTAAACCCCTACGAGCAGTACTTC.

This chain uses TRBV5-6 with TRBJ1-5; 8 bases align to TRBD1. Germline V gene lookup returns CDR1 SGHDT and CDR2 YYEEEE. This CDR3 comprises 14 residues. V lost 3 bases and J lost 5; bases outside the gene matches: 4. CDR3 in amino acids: CASSSDRAYQPQHF. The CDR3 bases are TGTGCCAGCAGCTCGGACAGGGCGTATCAGCCCCAGCATTTT.

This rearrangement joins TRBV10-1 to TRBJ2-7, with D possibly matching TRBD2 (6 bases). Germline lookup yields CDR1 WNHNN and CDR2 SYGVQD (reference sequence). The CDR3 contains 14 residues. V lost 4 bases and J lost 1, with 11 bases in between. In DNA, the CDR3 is TGCGCCAGCAGTGCACGGGAGACATCCTACGAGCAGTACTTC. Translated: CASSARETSYEQYF.

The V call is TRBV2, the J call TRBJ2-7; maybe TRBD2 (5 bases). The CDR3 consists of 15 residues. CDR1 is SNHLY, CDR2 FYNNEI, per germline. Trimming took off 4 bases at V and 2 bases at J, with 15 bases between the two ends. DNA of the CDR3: TGTGCCAGCAGTGCCGCGGCGGGTCTCACCTACGAGCAGTACTTC. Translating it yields CASSAAAGLTYEQYF. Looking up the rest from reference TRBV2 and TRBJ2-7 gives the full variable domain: EPEVTQTPSHQVTQMGQEVILRCVPISNHLYFYWYRQILGQKVEFLVSFYNNEISEKSEIFDDQFSVERPDGSNFTLKIRSTKLEDSAMYFCASSAAAGLTYEQYFGPGTRLTVT.

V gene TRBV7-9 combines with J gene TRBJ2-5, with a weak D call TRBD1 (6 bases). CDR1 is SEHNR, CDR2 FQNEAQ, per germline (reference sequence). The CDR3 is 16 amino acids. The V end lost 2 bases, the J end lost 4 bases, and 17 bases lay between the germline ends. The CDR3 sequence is CASSLIPTPGAETQYF. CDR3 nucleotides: TGTGCCAGCAGCTTAATCCCGACCCCAGGGGCAGAGACCCAGTACTTC.

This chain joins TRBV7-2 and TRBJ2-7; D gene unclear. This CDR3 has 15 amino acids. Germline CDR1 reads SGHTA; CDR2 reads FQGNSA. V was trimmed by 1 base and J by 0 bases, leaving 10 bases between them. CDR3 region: CASSLGGISSYEQYF. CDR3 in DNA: TGTGCCAGCAGCTTAGGCGGAATTAGCTCCTACGAGCAGTACTTC.

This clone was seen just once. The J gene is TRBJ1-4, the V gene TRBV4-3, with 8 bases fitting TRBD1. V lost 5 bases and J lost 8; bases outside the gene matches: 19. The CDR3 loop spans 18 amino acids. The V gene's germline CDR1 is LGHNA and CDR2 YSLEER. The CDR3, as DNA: TGCGCCAGCAGCAGCGTCTGGGCAGGGGGCAGTAAAGGGGAAAAACTGTTTTTT. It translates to CASSSVWAGGSKGEKLFF.

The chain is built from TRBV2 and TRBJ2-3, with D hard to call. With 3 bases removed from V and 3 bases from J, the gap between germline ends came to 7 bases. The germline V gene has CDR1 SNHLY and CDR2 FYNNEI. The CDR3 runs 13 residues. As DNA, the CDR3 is TGTGCCAGCAGTGAGTTAACTACAGATACGCAGTATTTT. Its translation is CASSELTTDTQYF.

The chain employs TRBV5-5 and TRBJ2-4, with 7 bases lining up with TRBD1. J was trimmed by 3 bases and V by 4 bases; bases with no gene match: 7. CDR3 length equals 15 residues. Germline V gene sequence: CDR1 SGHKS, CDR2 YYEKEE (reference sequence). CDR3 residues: CASSTDRVGKNIQYF. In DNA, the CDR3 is TGTGCCAGCAGCACCGACAGGGTGGGCAAAAACATTCAGTACTTC.

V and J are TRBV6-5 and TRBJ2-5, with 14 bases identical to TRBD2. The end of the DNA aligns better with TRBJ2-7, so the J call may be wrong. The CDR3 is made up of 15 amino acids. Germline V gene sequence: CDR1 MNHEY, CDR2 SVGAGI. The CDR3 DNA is TGTGCCAGCAGTTCTCCGGGACTAGCGGGAGCCGAGCAGTACTTC. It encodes CASSSPGLAGAEQYF.